This T cell receptor beta chain is from a study of CD8 T cells in ankylosing spondylitis. Study-wide points: Disease-linked clones were reportedly significantly enriched in matched ankylosing spondylitis synovial fluid. CD8+ cells made up the disease-linked clones, which were relatively rare in peripheral blood. Both synovial fluid and blood in reactive arthritis had previously been reported to carry some motif variants.

Comment on this clonotype: Its antigen is not identified.

Quantitative 5'-RACE with molecular barcodes generated TCR beta libraries. TCRdb used MiXCR to reprocess the 5' RACE reads, holding one entry per CDR3 protein. The data contain a few hundred thousand distinct CDR3 sequences, around 20% of them singletons. CDR3 size: 12 residues. Sample: blood, either unsorted or a sorted T cell fraction (not recorded which). The clonotype comes from a male donor with ankylosing spondylitis or in good health (not recorded which). This chain links TRBV21-1 with TRBJ1-2; the D call in the table, TRBD1, was not verified against the DNA. TRBV21-1 is marked as a pseudogene. The CDR3 nucleotides are TGTGCCAGCAGCTGCGAATGGGACAGGGGCTCCTTC. This sequence encodes CASSCEWDRGSF.